This T cell receptor beta chain was identified in a study of CD8+CD57+ T cells in acquired aplastic anemia. Overall study: Roughly 11 million reads, on average, were obtained for CD4+ cells from healthy donors.

This clonotype showed up just a few times. TCR beta VDJ combinations and CDR3 sequences were profiled from genomic DNA. TCRdb re-called the reads with MiXCR, one entry per CDR3 protein. The sample holds more than 150,000 distinct CDR3 sequences, 46% seen once. Germline V CDR1 and CDR2: ENHRY, SYGVKD. The CDR3 is 21 residues long. Trimming removed 0 bases from V and 3 bases from J; junction bases left unmatched: 17. This TCR was recovered from a human donor in good health. The specimen sequenced was sorted CD4+, CD8+, or CD8+CD57+ T cells (not recorded which) from PBMCs. The gene calls are TRBV10-3 and TRBJ1-6, with 7 bases identical to TRBD1. The CDR3 sequence: CAISESLGQRTEKRYNSPLHF. In DNA form, the CDR3 reads TGTGCCATCAGTGAGTCTCTGGGACAGCGTACTGAAAAACGCTATAATTCACCCCTCCACTTT.